The following is a TCR beta chain sequence with its context. V lost 3 bases, J lost 1 base, and 4 bases stayed unmatched. CDR3 length: 15 amino acids. CDR1 is WSHSY, CDR2 SAAADI, per germline. This table comes from immunoSEQ multiplex PCR, and its TCRdb copy is limited to in-frame clones, with some not included. The repertoire holds 210,000 or so clones, with roughly four fifths as singletons. This sample is part of a study of blood T cell repertoires in COVID-19. The sample comprised peripheral blood. The TCR was taken from a woman aged 70 to 79 with active or convalescent COVID-19. J is TRBJ2-3 and V is TRBV10-2, with 7 bases matching TRBD2. DNA of the CDR3: TGCGCCAGCAGTGACGGCGGGAGAGGCACAGATACGCAGTATTTT. It specifies CASSDGGRGTDTQYF.